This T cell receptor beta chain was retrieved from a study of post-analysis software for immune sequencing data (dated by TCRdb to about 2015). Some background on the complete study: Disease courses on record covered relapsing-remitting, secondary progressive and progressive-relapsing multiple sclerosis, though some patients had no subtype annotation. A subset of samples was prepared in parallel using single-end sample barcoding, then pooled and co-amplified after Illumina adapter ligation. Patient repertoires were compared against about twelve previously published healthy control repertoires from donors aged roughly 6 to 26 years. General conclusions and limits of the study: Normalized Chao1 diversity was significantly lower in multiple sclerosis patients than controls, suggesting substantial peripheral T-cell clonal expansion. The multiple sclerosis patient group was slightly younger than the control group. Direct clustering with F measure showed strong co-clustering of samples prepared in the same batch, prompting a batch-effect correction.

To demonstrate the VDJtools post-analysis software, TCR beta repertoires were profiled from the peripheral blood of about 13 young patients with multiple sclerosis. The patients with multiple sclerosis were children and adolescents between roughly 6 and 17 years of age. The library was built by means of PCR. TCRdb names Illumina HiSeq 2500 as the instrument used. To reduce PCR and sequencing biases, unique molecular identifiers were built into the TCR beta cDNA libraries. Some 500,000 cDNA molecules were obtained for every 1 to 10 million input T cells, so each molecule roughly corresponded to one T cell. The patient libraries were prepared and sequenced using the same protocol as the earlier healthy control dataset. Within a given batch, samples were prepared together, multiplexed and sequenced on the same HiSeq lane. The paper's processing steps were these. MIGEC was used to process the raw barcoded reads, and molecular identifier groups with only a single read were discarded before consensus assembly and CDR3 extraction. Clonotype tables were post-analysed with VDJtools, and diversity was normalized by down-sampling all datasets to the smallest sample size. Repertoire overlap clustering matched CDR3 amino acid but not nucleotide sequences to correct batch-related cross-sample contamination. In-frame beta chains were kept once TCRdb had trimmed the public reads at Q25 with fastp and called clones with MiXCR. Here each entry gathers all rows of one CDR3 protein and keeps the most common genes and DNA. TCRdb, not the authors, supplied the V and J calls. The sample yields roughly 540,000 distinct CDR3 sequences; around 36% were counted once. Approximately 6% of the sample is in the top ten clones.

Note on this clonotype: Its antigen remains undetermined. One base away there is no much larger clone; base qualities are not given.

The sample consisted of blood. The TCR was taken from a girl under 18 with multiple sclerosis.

The CDR3: CSVRGISYGQYF. The DNA sequence is given as TGCAGCGTTCGCGGAATCTCCTACGGGCAGTACTTC. The chain couples TRBV29-1 to TRBJ2-4, with the D gene too uncertain to name. As encoded in the germline V gene, CDR1 is SQVTM while CDR2 is ANQGSEA. Reading from cysteine to phenylalanine, the CDR3 counts 12 amino acids. Only the CDR3 part of the read is kept: 36 bases, read in frame from the first base. V is pared back by 5 bases and J by 13 bases, with 18 bases lying between the germline termini.